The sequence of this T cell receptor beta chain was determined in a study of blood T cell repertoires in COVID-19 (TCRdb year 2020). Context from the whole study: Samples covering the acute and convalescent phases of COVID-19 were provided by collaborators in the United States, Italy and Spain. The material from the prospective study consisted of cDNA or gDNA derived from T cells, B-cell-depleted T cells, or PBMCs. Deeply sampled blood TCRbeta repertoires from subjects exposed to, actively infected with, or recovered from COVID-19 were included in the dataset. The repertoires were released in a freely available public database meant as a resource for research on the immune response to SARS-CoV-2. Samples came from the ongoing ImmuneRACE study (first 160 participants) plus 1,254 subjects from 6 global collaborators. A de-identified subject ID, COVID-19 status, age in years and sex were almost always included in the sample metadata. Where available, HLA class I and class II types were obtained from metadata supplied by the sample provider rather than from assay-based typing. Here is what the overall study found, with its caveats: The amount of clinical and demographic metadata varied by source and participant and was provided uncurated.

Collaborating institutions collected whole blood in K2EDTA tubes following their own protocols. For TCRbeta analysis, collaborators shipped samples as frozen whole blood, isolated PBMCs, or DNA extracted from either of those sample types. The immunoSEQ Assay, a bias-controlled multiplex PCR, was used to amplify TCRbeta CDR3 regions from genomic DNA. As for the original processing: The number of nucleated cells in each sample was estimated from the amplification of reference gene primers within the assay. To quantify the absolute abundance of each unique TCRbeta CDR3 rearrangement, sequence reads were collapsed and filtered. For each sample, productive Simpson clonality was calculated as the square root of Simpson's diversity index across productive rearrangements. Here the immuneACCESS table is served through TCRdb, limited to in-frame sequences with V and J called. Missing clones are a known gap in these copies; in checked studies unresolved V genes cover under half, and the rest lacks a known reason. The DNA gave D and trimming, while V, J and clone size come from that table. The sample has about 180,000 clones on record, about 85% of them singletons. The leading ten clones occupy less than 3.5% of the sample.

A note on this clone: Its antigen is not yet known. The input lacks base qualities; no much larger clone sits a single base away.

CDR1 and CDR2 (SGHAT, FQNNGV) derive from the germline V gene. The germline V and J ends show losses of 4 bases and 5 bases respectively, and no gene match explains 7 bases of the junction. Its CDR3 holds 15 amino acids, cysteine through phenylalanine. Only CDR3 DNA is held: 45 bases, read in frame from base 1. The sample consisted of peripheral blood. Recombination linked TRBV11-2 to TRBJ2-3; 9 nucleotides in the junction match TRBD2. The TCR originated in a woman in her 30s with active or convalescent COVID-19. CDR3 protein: CASSSLAGVGDTQYF. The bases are TGTGCCAGCAGCTCCTTAGCGGGAGTGGGAGATACGCAGTATTTT.